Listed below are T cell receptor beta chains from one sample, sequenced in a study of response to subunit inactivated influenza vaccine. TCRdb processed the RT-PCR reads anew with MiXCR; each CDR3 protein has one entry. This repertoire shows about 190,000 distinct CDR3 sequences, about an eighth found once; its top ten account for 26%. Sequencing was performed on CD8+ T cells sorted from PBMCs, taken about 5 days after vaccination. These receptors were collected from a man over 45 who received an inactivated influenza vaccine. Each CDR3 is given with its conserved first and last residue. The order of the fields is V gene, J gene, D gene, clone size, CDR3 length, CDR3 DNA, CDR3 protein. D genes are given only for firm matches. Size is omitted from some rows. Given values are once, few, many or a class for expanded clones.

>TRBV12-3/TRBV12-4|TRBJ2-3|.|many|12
TGTGCCAGCAGCCCCTTTACAGATACGCAGTATTTT
CASSPFTDTQYF
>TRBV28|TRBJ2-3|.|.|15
TGTGCCAGCAGTTTCGCCGGGACCATCACAGATACGCAGTATTTT
CASSFAGTITDTQYF
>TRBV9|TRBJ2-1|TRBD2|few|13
TGTGCCAGCGGACCTAGCGGCTACAATGAGCAGTTCTTC
CASGPSGYNEQFF
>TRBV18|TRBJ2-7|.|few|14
TGTGCCAGCTCAGAGGCAGGGTCATCCTACGAGCAGTACTTC
CASSEAGSSYEQYF
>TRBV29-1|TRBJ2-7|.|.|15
TGCAGCGTTGGACTTGGGGGCGGGAGCTCCTACGAGCAGTACTTC
CSVGLGGGSSYEQYF
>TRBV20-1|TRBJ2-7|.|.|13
TGCAGTGCGGGGTCCGGGAGCTCCTACGAGCAGTACTTC
CSAGSGSSYEQYF
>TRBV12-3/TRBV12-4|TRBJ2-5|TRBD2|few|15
TGTGCCAGCAGTGGACTAGCGGGAGGGCAAGAGACCCAGTACTTC
CASSGLAGGQETQYF
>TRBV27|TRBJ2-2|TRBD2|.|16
TGTGCCAGCAGTTTCGTCGGGGGGGCGAACACCGGGGAGCTGTTTTTT
CASSFVGGANTGELFF
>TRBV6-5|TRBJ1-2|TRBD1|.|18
TGTGCCAGCACTTACTTCGGACAGGGGACGGAGATTAACTATGGCTACACCTTC
CASTYFGQGTEINYGYTF
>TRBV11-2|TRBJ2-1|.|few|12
TGTGCCAGCAGCGCCTACTACAATGAGCAGTTCTTC
CASSAYYNEQFF
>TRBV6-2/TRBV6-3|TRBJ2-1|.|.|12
TGTGCCAGCAGTTACGTGGGCAATGAGCAGTTCTTC
CASSYVGNEQFF
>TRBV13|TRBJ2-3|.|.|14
TGTGCCAGCAGCCTCGGGCTTGAGGCAGATACGCAGTATTTT
CASSLGLEADTQYF
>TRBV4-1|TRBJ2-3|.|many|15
TGCGCCAGCAGCCAAGATGGCGAGCCCGAGGATACGCAGTATTTT
CASSQDGEPEDTQYF
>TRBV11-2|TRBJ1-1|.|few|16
TGTGCCAGCAGCTTATTTTCGGGACACCAGAACACTGAAGCTTTCTTT
CASSLFSGHQNTEAFF
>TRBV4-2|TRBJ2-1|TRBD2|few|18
TGTGCCAGCAGCCAAGATGGTGCGGGAGCCCCGGTTGGGTATGAGCAGTTCTTC
CASSQDGAGAPVGYEQFF
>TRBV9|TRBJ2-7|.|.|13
TGTGCCAGCAGCGCGACCCTAAGCGGCGAGCAGTACTTC
CASSATLSGEQYF
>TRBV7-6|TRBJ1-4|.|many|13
TGTGCCAGCAGCTTTTACAGGGACGAAAAACTGTTTTTT
CASSFYRDEKLFF